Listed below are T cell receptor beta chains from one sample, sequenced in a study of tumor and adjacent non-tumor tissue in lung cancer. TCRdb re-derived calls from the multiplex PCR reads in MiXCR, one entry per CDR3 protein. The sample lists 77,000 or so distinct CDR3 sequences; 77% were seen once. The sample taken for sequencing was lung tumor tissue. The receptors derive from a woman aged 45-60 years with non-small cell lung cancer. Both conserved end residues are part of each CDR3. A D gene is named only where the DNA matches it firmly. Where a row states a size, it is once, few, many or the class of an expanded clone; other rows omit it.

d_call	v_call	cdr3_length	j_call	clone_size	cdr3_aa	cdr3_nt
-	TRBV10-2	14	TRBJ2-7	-	CAFRDTHSSYEQYF	TGCGCCTTCCGAGACACACATTCCTCCTACGAGCAGTACTTC
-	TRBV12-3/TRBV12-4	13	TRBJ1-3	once	CAGAPSFGNTIYF	TGTGCCGGCGCCCCCTCCTTTGGAAACACCATATATTTT
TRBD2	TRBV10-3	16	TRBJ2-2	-	CPISGGTSGSVGEQFF	TGTCCCATCAGTGGAGGGACTAGCGGGAGCGTTGGGGAGCAGTTTTTT
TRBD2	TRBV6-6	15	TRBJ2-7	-	CTSSSPQGLVYEQYF	TGTACCAGCAGTTCTCCTCAGGGACTAGTCTACGAGCAATACTTC
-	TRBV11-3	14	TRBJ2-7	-	CASSSRIGEAKQYF	TGTGCCAGCAGCTCCAGGATAGGGGAGGCCAAGCAGTACTTC
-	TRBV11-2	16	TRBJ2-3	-	CTSNQVGYPLPDTQYF	TGTACCAGCAACCAGGTGGGTTACCCGCTTCCAGATACGCAGTATTTT
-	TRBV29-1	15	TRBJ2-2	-	CRAHLSLANIGELFF	TGCAGGGCTCATCTCTCTCTCGCGAACATCGGGGAGCTGTTTTTC
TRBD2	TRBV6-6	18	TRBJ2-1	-	CASSYSTNSGGGCNEQFF	TGTGCCAGCAGTTACTCGACGAATAGCGGGGGGGGATGCAATGAGCAGTTCTTC
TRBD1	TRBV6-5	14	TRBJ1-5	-	CTSSYNRGNQSQHF	TGTACCAGCAGTTACAACAGGGGCAATCAGTCCCAGCATTTT
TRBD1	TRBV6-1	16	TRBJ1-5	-	CGSSHLLTGNNQPQHF	TGTGGCAGCAGTCACCTACTGACAGGGAACAATCAGCCTCAGCATTTT
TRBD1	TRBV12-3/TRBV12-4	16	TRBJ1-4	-	CASHPNKTGGAEKLFF	TGTGCCAGCCACCCCAACAAAACAGGGGGAGCAGAAAAACTGTTTTTT
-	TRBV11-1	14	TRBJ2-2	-	CTSSWRTGVGEQFF	TGCACCAGCAGTTGGAGAACGGGAGTTGGGGAGCAGTTTTTT
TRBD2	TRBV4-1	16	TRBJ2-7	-	CASSQDGTSGFYEQYF	TGCGCCAGCAGCCAGGATGGCACTAGCGGGTTCTACGAGCAGTACTTC
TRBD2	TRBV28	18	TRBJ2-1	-	CVSSTPLRGGYRYNEQFF	TGTGTCAGCAGTACCCCGCTGAGGGGAGGGTATAGATACAATGAGCAGTTCTTC
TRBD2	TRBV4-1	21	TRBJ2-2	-	CASSLYEGLSGGPANTGELFF	TGTGCCAGCAGCCTGTACGAAGGACTATCGGGAGGGCCCGCGAACACCGGGGAGCTGTTTTTT
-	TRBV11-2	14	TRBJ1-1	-	CASSLLMLGSEVFF	TGTGCCAGCAGTTTGCTAATGCTGGGATCTGAAGTTTTCTTT
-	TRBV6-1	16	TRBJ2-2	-	CASSASRTVFTGELFF	TGTGCTAGCAGTGCATCTCGAACAGTTTTTACCGGGGAGCTGTTTTTT
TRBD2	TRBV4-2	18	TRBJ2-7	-	CASSQDGLAGEDPYDQYF	TGTGCCAGCAGCCAAGATGGACTAGCGGGAGAAGACCCCTACGACCAGTACTTC
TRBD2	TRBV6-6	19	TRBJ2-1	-	CASSTPQTSGTVSYNEQFF	TGTGCCAGCAGTACGCCCCAGACTAGCGGGACCGTCTCCTACAATGAGCAGTTCTTC
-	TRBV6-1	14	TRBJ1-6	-	CASGEEQENSPFHF	TGTGCCAGCGGTGAAGAACAGGAAAATTCACCCTTCCACTTT
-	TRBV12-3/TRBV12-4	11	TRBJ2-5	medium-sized	CASSSYETQYF	TGTGCCAGCAGTTCTTACGAGACCCAGTACTTC
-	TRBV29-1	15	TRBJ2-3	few	CRAQLVEGLGDTQYF	TGCAGGGCTCAACTAGTGGAAGGGCTTGGAGATACGCAGTATTTT
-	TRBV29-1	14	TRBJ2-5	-	CSVAVQKLQEAQYF	TGCAGTGTCGCCGTACAAAAACTTCAAGAGGCCCAGTACTTC
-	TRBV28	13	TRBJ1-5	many	CASSLWQGGPQHF	TGTGCCAGCAGTTTATGGCAGGGCGGGCCCCAGCATTTT
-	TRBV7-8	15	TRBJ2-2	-	CATTPTSGITGELFF	TGTGCCACCACCCCGACTAGTGGTATCACCGGGGAGCTGTTTTTT
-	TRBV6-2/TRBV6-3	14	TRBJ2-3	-	CASSMDSETDTEYF	TGTGCCAGCAGCATGGACAGTGAAACAGATACGGAGTACTTC
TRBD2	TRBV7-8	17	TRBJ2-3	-	CASCRGLAGTNTDTQYF	TGTGCCAGCTGCCGAGGACTAGCGGGGACTAACACAGATACGCAGTATTTT
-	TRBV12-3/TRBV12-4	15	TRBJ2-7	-	CASSLMGLDLIKQYF	TGTGCCAGTTCCCTCATGGGGTTGGACCTCATCAAGCAGTACTTC
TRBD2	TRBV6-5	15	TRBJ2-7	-	CASRGLAGAASEQYF	TGTGCCAGCAGGGGACTAGCGGGAGCGGCCAGCGAGCAGTATTTC
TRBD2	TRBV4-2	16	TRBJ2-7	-	CASSHLGLTGGGEQYF	TGTGCCAGCAGCCACCTGGGACTAACGGGAGGGGGCGAGCAGTACTTC
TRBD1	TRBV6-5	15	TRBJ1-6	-	CTSNNRGQGDSPLHF	TGTACCAGCAATAATAGGGGACAGGGAGATTCACCCCTCCACTTT
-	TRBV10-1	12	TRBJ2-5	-	CARPTMSETQYF	TGCGCCAGACCCACCATGTCAGAGACCCAGTACTTC
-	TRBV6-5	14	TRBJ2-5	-	CASNREHGQETQYF	TGTGCCAGCAACCGTGAGCATGGTCAAGAGACCCAGTACTTC
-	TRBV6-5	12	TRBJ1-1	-	CASGDGYNEAFF	TGTGCCAGCGGGGACGGGTACAATGAAGCTTTCTTT
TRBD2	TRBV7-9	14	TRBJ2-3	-	CASSPGTSADTQYF	TGTGCCAGCAGCCCCGGGACTAGCGCTGATACGCAGTATTTT
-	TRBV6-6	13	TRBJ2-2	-	CASPRQNTGELFF	TGTGCCAGCCCAAGACAGAATACCGGGGAGCTGTTTTTT
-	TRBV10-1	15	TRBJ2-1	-	CASQVGGTGLNEQFF	TGCGCCAGCCAAGTAGGGGGGACTGGGCTGAATGAACAGTTCTTC
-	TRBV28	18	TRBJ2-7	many	CASSLGGVGAAFSYEQYF	TGTGCCAGCAGTTTAGGTGGTGTTGGGGCGGCCTTCTCCTACGAGCAGTACTTC
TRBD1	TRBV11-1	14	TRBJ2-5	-	CASSPGQGVGTQYF	TGTGCCAGCAGTCCGGGACAGGGCGTAGGGACCCAGTATTTC
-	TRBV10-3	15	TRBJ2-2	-	CAISPELGDTGELFF	TGTGCCATCAGTCCGGAACTAGGGGACACCGGGGAGCTGTTCTTT
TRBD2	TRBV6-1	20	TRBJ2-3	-	CASSEIPWESGRSSTDTQYF	TGTGCCAGTAGTGAAATTCCGTGGGAGAGCGGGAGATCAAGCACAGATACGCAGTATTTT
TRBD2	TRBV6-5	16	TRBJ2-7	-	CASSYSRTRGLGELYF	TGTGCTAGCAGTTACTCACGGACTAGAGGGCTGGGGGAGCTGTACTTC
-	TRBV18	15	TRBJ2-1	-	CASSPKRQTYNEQFF	TGTGCCAGCTCACCAAAGAGGCAAACTTACAATGAGCAGTTCTTC
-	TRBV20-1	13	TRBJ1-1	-	CRAAPRVNAEAFF	TGCAGAGCTGCTCCAAGGGTGAACGCTGAAGCTTTCTTT
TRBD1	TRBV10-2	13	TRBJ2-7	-	CASTGQGPYEQYF	TGCGCCAGTACTGGACAGGGACCCTACGAACAGTACTTC
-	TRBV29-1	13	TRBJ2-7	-	CSVAVGQGIEKYF	-
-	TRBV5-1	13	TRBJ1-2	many	CASSPGDTAGYTF	TGCGCCAGCAGCCCGGGTGATACCGCTGGCTACACCTTC
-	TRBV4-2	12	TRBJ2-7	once	CASRDKTYEQCF	TGTGCCAGTAGGGACAAGACCTACGAGCAGTGCTTC
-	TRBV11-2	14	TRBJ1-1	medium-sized	CASSLGHMNTEAFF	TGTGCCAGCAGCTTGGGACATATGAACACTGAAGCTTTCTTT
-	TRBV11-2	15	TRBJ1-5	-	CASSFDGSSNQAQHF	TGTGCCAGCAGCTTTGACGGATCGAGCAATCAGGCCCAGCATTTT
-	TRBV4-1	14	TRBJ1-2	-	CTSSQVSDYYGYTF	TGCACCAGCAGCCAAGTTTCGGACTACTATGGCTACACCTTC
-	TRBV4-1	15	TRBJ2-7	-	CASHQPRTNSYEQYF	TGCGCCAGCCACCAACCCAGGACGAACTCCTACGAGCAGTACTTC
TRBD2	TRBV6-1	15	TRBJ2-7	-	CANSDGGTILYEQYF	TGTGCCAACAGTGACGGCGGGACTATCCTCTACGAGCAGTACTTC
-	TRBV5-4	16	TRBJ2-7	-	CASSFTGLVGVYEQYF	TGTGCCAGCAGCTTTACCGGACTTGTGGGAGTCTACGAGCAGTACTTC
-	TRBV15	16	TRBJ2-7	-	CATSTTAVGDLYEQYF	TGTGCCACCAGCACCACGGCGGTAGGAGACCTCTACGAGCAGTACTTC
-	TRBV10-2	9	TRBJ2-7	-	CAGDHEKYF	TGCGCCGGAGATCACGAGAAGTACTTC
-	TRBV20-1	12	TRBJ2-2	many	CSAGGNTGELFF	TGCAGCGCCGGCGGGAACACCGGGGAGCTGTTTTTT